This T cell receptor beta chain is drawn from a study of T cells after posttransplantation cyclophosphamide. This CDR3 region has 15 residues. Germline V gene data show CDR1 as GTSNPN and CDR2 as SVGIG (reference sequence). V gave up 5 bases and J gave up 3 bases; unmatched junction bases: 11. The repertoire was sequenced with immunoSEQ multiplex PCR; TCRdb's copy has only in-frame clones and lacks some. Among about 720 clones listed, approximately 80% were seen once. The clonotype originates from a man in his fifties or sixties. The J gene is TRBJ2-5, the V gene TRBV30, with TRBD2 matching over 8 bases. Sequencing was performed on gut tissue. DNA of the CDR3: TGTGCCTGGGATCGGCTTATCGGGAGGGAAGAGACCCAGTACTTC. Translating it yields CAWDRLIGREETQYF.